This is a list of T cell receptor beta chains from one sample in a study of cytomegalovirus exposure and HLA in healthy donors. Profiled with immunoSEQ multiplex PCR; TCRdb holds only in-frame clones, not every one. Its clone listing holds about 77,000 clones. Sequencing used PBMCs. All receptors derive from a man in his fifties or sixties in good health and CMV-seropositive. Both conserved end residues are trimmed from each CDR3. Fields, in order: V gene, CDR3 length, J gene, CDR3 protein.

>TRBV7-2|12|TRBJ1-1
ASSFGTANTEAF
>TRBV19|12|TRBJ2-2
ASSGTGRTGELF
>TRBV5-5|12|TRBJ1-1
ASSARRANTEAF
>TRBV2|10|TRBJ2-5
ASSPLRETQY
>TRBV6-5|12|TRBJ2-1
ASSRLAGANEQF
>TRBV19|14|TRBJ1-5
ASSAPGQGSNQPQH
>TRBV4-1|13|TRBJ2-7
ASSQNRGLPYEQY
>TRBV6-5|14|TRBJ2-3
ASSYKTGGGTDTQY
>TRBV28|11|TRBJ1-1
ASSQGRAPEAF
>TRBV9|11|TRBJ1-5
ASSVAGNQPQH
>TRBV19|11|TRBJ1-4
ASKGQGREKLF